What follows are 21 T cell receptor beta chains derived from one specimen sequenced in a study of CD8+ T cells in alopecia areata. Sequencing used cDNA as its template, made by extracting RNA and reverse transcribing it. Assay used: immunoSEQ multiplex PCR; TCRdb lists only in-frame clones, some missing. The data show 40,000 to 45,000 clones, just under 95% seen once. As for treatment: oral pan-JAK inhibitor, 5-10 mg twice daily. Sequenced material: CD8+ T cells sorted from blood, taken at week 24, from a patient treated with tofacitinib. The source is a human donor with alopecia areata.

The CDR3 DNA reads as TGTGCCACCAGCCAAGACAGTCGACTGGGTCATGAGCAGTTCTTC. This encodes CATSQDSRLGHEQFF. The V and J genes are TRBV15 and TRBJ2-1; D is possibly TRBD1 (5 bases). CDR1 and CDR2 (germline): LNHNV, YYDKDF (reference sequence). CDR3 length: 15 amino acids. V was trimmed by 5 bases and J by 8 bases, leaving 19 bases between them.

The rearrangement links TRBV30 to TRBJ2-7, with TRBD1 matching 8 bases. The germline V gene encodes CDR1 GTSNPN and CDR2 SVGIG (reference sequence). The CDR3 contains 13 residues. The J segment lost 5 bases and the V segment lost 5 bases, leaving 8 bases of the junction unmatched. Here the CDR3 DNA reads TGTGCCTGGGGCGCTGGACAGGGAAACGAGCAGTACTTC. Its translation is CAWGAGQGNEQYF. The variable domain in full, with the rest retrieved from reference TRBV30 and TRBJ2-7, is SQTIHQWPATLVQPVGSPLSLECTVEGTSNPNLYWYRQAAGRGLQLLFYSVGIGQISSEVPQNLSASRPQDRQFILSSKKLLLSDSGFYLCAWGAGQGNEQYFGPGTRLTVT.

The chain has TRBV30 and TRBJ2-2; D gene ambiguous. Trimming cost V 4 bases and J 4 bases, with 10 bases left between them. The CDR3 extends over 13 amino acids. CDR1 is GTSNPN, CDR2 SVGIG, per germline (reference sequence). DNA for the CDR3: TGTGCCTGGACCATCCGACCCACCGGGGAGCTGTTTTTT. Protein: CAWTIRPTGELFF.

The sample holds one count of this clone. Germline and junction disagree at one end, which may indicate a read error. The chain couples TRBV28 to TRBJ2-1; no clear D gene. From germline, CDR1 is MDHEN and CDR2 SYDVKM. This CDR3 spans 15 amino acids. Here the CDR3 DNA reads TGTGCCAGCAGTTCCATCGGGTTCTCCGACAATGAGCAGTTCTTC. Translating gives CASSSIGFSDNEQFF.

The chain uses TRBV13 and TRBJ2-7, with 9 bases matching TRBD1. CDR3 length equals 14 residues. The trim removed 6 bases at V and 1 base at J, leaving 4 bases unmatched. Germline CDR1 and CDR2: PRHDT and FYEKMQ (reference sequence). CDR3: CASRAQGASYEQYF. The DNA of the CDR3 is TGTGCCAGCAGAGCACAGGGGGCTTCCTACGAGCAGTACTTC.

The chain joins TRBV7-9 to TRBJ1-1; D is uncertain. The germline V and J ends were trimmed by 5 bases and 1 base, with 14 bases remaining between them. The CDR3 extends over 15 amino acids. Germline loops: CDR1 SEHNR, CDR2 FQNEAQ (reference sequence). The CDR3 is CASSENPQANTEAFF. DNA for the CDR3: TGTGCCAGCAGCGAGAACCCTCAAGCGAACACTGAAGCTTTCTTT.

CDR3 sequence: CASGSYLPSGGADTQYF. CDR3 coding DNA: TGTGCCAGCGGATCGTACCTCCCTAGCGGGGGGGCAGATACGCAGTATTTT. The chain joins TRBV27 to TRBJ2-3; the match to TRBD2 covers 12 bases. V was clipped by 8 bases and J by 4 bases; unmatched bases: 13. The CDR3 has 17 residues. Germline loops: CDR1 MNHEY, CDR2 SMNVEV (reference sequence).

This clone was seen just once. An end of the junction does not agree with germline; a read error may underlie this. The V and J genes are TRBV7-9 and TRBJ2-5, with a possible D match to TRBD1 (6 bases). The CDR3 contains 13 residues. Germline lookup yields CDR1 SEHNR and CDR2 FQNEAQ (reference sequence). CDR3 protein: CASGYRAQETQYF. CDR3 coding DNA: TGTGCCAGCGGCTACAGGGCCCAAGAAACCCAGTACTTC.

The V and J genes are TRBV6-6 and TRBJ2-2, with TRBD1 as a possible D gene (6 bases). From germline, CDR1 is MNHNY and CDR2 SVGAGI (reference sequence). The CDR3 is 14 residues long. V lost 1 base and J lost 6, with 9 bases in between. CDR3: CASSYFGQSGELFF. The CDR3 nucleotides read TGTGCCAGCAGTTACTTTGGACAGTCCGGGGAGCTGTTTTTT.

This rearrangement joins TRBV11-2 to TRBJ1-1; 9 nucleotides match TRBD1. CDR1 and CDR2 (germline): SGHAT, FQNNGV. The trim removed 5 bases at V and 6 bases at J, leaving 13 bases unmatched. The CDR3 runs to 16 residues. The CDR3 DNA follows: TGTGCCAGCAGCGATAGCCCGGACAGGGGCATTTCTGAAGCTTTCTTT. It translates to CASSDSPDRGISEAFF.

The CDR3 spells CASSLVFGPGNEQFF. In DNA form, the CDR3 reads TGTGCCAGCAGTTTAGTATTTGGGCCCGGCAATGAGCAGTTCTTC. This chain links TRBV27 with TRBJ2-1; D gene uncertain. The CDR3 consists of 15 residues. From germline, CDR1 is MNHEY and CDR2 SMNVEV (reference sequence). Trimming left V 2 bases short and J 6 bases short, with 14 bases between.

This clone was found a few times. The gene calls are TRBV7-2 and TRBJ2-3; tentative D call: TRBD2 (7 bases). The germline V gene encodes CDR1 SGHTA and CDR2 FQGNSA. Trimming stripped 3 bases from V and 0 bases from J, with 22 bases between. The CDR3 consists of 19 residues. In nucleotides, the CDR3 is TGTGCCAGCAGCTTTCCTCCGACGGGCGGGGGCCGGAGCACAGATACGCAGTATTTT. It translates to CASSFPPTGGGRSTDTQYF.

This clone was recorded only once. The V gene is TRBV5-6, the J gene TRBJ2-2, with D hard to call. The germline V and J ends were trimmed by 0 bases and 6 bases, with 3 bases remaining between them. Germline values: CDR1 SGHDT, CDR2 YYEEEE. CDR3 length: 12 amino acids. CDR3 nucleotides: TGTGCCAGCAGCTTGGGTTCCGGGGAGCTGTTTTTT. Amino acid sequence: CASSLGSGELFF.

The gene calls are TRBV7-2 and TRBJ2-7; the D is unclear. The CDR3 is 14 amino acids. Trimming left V 1 base short and J 2 bases short, with 9 bases between. The germline V gene has CDR1 SGHTA and CDR2 FQGNSA. This chain's CDR3 is CASSLDVGAYEQYF. For the CDR3, the DNA is TGTGCCAGCAGCTTAGACGTCGGTGCCTACGAGCAGTACTTC.

This sequence joins TRBV27 and TRBJ2-3, with 11 bases lining up with TRBD2. J was trimmed by 2 bases and V by 7 bases; bases with no gene match: 8. The CDR3 sequence is 16 residues long. Looked up from germline, CDR1 is MNHEY and CDR2 is SMNVEV (reference sequence). Here the CDR3 DNA reads TGTGCCAGCACCGGGCCGACTAGCGGGAACACAGATACGCAGTATTTT. Translating gives CASTGPTSGNTDTQYF.

The rearrangement uses TRBV5-4 and TRBJ2-5; perhaps D is TRBD1 or TRBD2 (5 bases each). This CDR3 is 14 amino acids long. The V end was cut by 0 bases, the J end by 5 bases, with 11 bases between. Germline lookup yields CDR1 SGHNT and CDR2 YYREEE (reference sequence). As DNA, the CDR3 is TGTGCCAGCAGCTTGGATCTGGGGGACGAGACCCAGTACTTC. As protein: CASSLDLGDETQYF.

J is TRBJ2-5 and V is TRBV4-1; 7 bases line up with TRBD1. In germline, CDR1 is MGHRA, CDR2 YSYEKL. V shed 4 bases and J 5 bases; nucleotides not matched to a gene: 4. The CDR3 is made up of 13 amino acids. This CDR3 reads CASSPTGSETQYF. The CDR3 DNA reads as TGCGCCAGCAGCCCGACAGGGTCGGAGACCCAGTACTTC.

The J gene is TRBJ2-5, the V gene TRBV15; no firm D call. Germline V lookup: CDR1 LNHNV, CDR2 YYDKDF (reference sequence). The CDR3 extends over 19 amino acids. Trimming shortened V by 4 bases and J by 4 bases, and 28 bases separated the two germline ends. DNA of the CDR3: TGTGCCACCAGCAATCAGTACGTCTCCGCCCGGCCACTGTCAGAGACCCAGTACTTC. Translation gives CATSNQYVSARPLSETQYF. Full variable domain (outside the CDR3, taken from reference TRBV15 and TRBJ2-5): DAMVIQNPRYQVTQFGKPVTLSCSQTLNHNVMYWYQQKSSQAPKLLFHYYDKDFNNEADTPDNFQSRRPNTSFCFLDIRSPGLGDTAMYLCATSNQYVSARPLSETQYFGPGTRLLVL.

The V and J genes are TRBV19 and TRBJ2-6; no clear D gene. The V end was cut by 3 bases, the J end by 11 bases, with 14 bases between. The CDR3 runs to 14 residues. Per germline, CDR1 LNHDA and CDR2 SQIVND (reference sequence). The CDR3 sequence is CASSMVAASDVLTF. The CDR3 bases are TGTGCCAGTAGTATGGTTGCAGCCTCCGACGTCCTGACTTTC. The full variable domain, rest sourced from reference TRBV19 and TRBJ2-6, is DGGITQSPKYLFRKEGQNVTLSCEQNLNHDAMYWYRQDPGQGLRLIYYSQIVNDFQKGDIAEGYSVSREKKESFPLTVTSAQKNPTAFYLCASSMVAASDVLTFGAGSRLTVL.

The sample holds a few counts of this clone. The J gene is TRBJ2-5, the V gene TRBV27, with D tentatively TRBD1 (5 bases). CDR3 size: 15 residues. V lost 2 bases to trimming and J lost 0 bases, with 10 bases between them. Germline assignment: CDR1 MNHEY and CDR2 SMNVEV (reference sequence). CDR3 amino acids: CASSLADTYQETQYF. Written as DNA, the CDR3 is TGTGCCAGCAGTTTAGCGGACACGTACCAAGAGACCCAGTACTTC.

The chain combines TRBV28 with TRBJ2-4; D gene uncertain. This CDR3 comprises 13 residues. Deletions cut 2 bases from V and 9 bases from J, with 11 bases between. In germline, CDR1 is MDHEN, CDR2 SYDVKM. The CDR3 here is CASSLRTLAIQYF. The CDR3 DNA sequence: TGTGCCAGCAGTTTAAGGACCTTGGCCATTCAGTACTTC.